What follows are 15 T cell receptor beta chains derived from one specimen sequenced in a study of post-analysis software for immune sequencing data. Findings of the study overall: There were five or six TRBV segments more frequent in patients than controls, and TRBV5-6, TRBV5-1 and TRBV20-1 were among them.

The antigens for these receptors are not known. TCR beta libraries were prepared from cDNA with unique molecular identifiers. TCRdb ran MiXCR on the PCR reads and lists one entry per CDR3 protein. The sample lists roughly 800,000 distinct CDR3 sequences, 46% occurring once. What was sequenced was blood. These receptors originate from a girl aged 10-17 years with multiple sclerosis.

The chain combines TRBV5-1 with TRBJ1-2; D is uncertain. The CDR3 extends over 14 amino acids. Germline V gene lookup returns CDR1 SGHRS and CDR2 YFSETQ. The V end lost 4 bases, the J end lost 2 bases, and 12 bases lay between the germline ends. The CDR3 nucleotides are TGCGCCAGCAGCCCTGACGCCCAAAACTATGGCTACACCTTC. It translates to CASSPDAQNYGYTF.

This clonotype is a singleton in its sample. The rearrangement joins TRBV5-1 to TRBJ1-5; D is perhaps TRBD1 (6 bases). This CDR3 is 15 amino acids long. Per the germline V gene, CDR1 is SGHRS and CDR2 is YFSETQ. V was pared by 0 bases and J by 6 bases, with 13 bases between. DNA of the CDR3: TGCGCCAGCAGCTTGGGGACAGTTAATGGTCAGCCCCAGCATTTT. Its protein product is CASSLGTVNGQPQHF. The variable domain in full, with the rest retrieved from reference TRBV5-1 and TRBJ1-5, is KAGVTQTPRYLIKTRGQQVTLSCSPISGHRSVSWYQQTPGQGLQFLFEYFSETQRNKGNFPGRFSGRQFSNSRSEMNVSTLELGDSALYLCASSLGTVNGQPQHFGDGTRLSIL.

The chain recombines TRBV6-5 with TRBJ2-7; D gene uncertain. This CDR3 contains 11 residues. In germline, CDR1 is MNHEY, CDR2 SVGAGI. V was pared by 8 bases and J by 4 bases, with 9 bases between. Written as DNA, the CDR3 is TGTGCCAGCGGGTTAAGGTACGAGCAGTACTTC. Protein product: CASGLRYEQYF.

This chain links TRBV28 with TRBJ2-1, with D perhaps matching TRBD2 (6 bases). CDR1 and CDR2 (germline): MDHEN, SYDVKM. The CDR3 length is 16 residues. Trimming pared 0 bases from V and 10 bases from J, leaving 19 bases between. The DNA for the CDR3 is TGTGCCAGCAGTTTATGGGGGACTTGGCAAATCTACGAGCAGTTCTTC. Its translation: CASSLWGTWQIYEQFF.

The chain employs TRBV7-9 and TRBJ2-7, with a tentative D call TRBD1 (5 bases). V was shortened by 5 bases and J by 2 bases, with 13 bases between the two germline ends. Germline CDR1 and CDR2: SEHNR and FQNEAQ (reference sequence). This CDR3 is built from 14 residues. As DNA, the CDR3 is TGTGCCAGCAGCACAGGTCGGTTACCCTACGAGCAGTACTTC. Translated: CASSTGRLPYEQYF.

This clonotype was picked up a small number of times. CDR3 loop: CASSLGSGLYNEQFF. The CDR3 bases are TGTGCCAGCAGCTTGGGTAGCGGCCTCTACAATGAGCAGTTCTTC. The J gene is TRBJ2-1, the V gene TRBV13; a possible D gene is TRBD2 (6 bases). Deletions cut 3 bases from V and 3 bases from J, with 12 bases between. CDR3 length: 15 amino acids. Germline loops: CDR1 PRHDT, CDR2 FYEKMQ (reference sequence).

The sample holds a few counts of this clonotype. V is TRBV6-5 and J is TRBJ2-7, with D maybe TRBD1 (5 bases). The CDR3 totals 14 residues. Trimming removed 7 bases from V and 0 bases from J, with 13 bases in between. Germline V gene lookup returns CDR1 MNHEY and CDR2 SVGAGI. The CDR3 region is CASTQGAYSYEQYF. DNA of the CDR3: TGTGCCAGCACGCAAGGGGCCTACTCCTACGAGCAGTACTTC.

The rearrangement joins TRBV2 to TRBJ1-5; D is unclear. Trimming left V 8 bases short and J 7 bases short, with 12 bases between. The germline V gene has CDR1 SNHLY and CDR2 FYNNEI. The CDR3 totals 12 residues. The CDR3 DNA reads as TGTGCCAGCGGGCAGACGGACCAGCCCCAGCATTTT. Amino acid sequence: CASGQTDQPQHF.

The chain couples TRBV21-1 to TRBJ2-7; no DNA check was done on the table's D call, TRBD2. TRBV21-1 is a pseudogene. The CDR3 totals 14 residues. The CDR3 DNA sequence: TGTGCGCCAATTAGCGGGAGGCCTTACTACGAGCAGTACTTC. Protein: CAPISGRPYYEQYF.

The rearrangement joins TRBV7-9 to TRBJ1-2; a weak D match, TRBD1 (6 bases). There are 15 residues in the CDR3. Germline values: CDR1 SEHNR, CDR2 FQNEAQ (reference sequence). V was trimmed by 1 base and J by 4 bases, leaving 13 bases between them. This CDR3 is CASSLVADRSYGYTF. As DNA, the CDR3 is TGTGCCAGCAGCTTAGTAGCAGACAGGAGCTATGGCTACACCTTC.

This clonotype was counted between two and nine times. The CDR3 sequence is CASSLRLAENYNEQFF. The CDR3 bases are TGTGCCAGCAGCCTGCGACTAGCGGAAAACTACAATGAGCAGTTCTTC. The V gene is TRBV14, the J gene TRBJ2-1; TRBD2 matches at 9 bases. The V and J ends lost 4 bases and 3 bases, in that order; junction bases with no gene match: 7. CDR1 is SGHDN and CDR2 is FVKESK in the germline V gene. CDR3 size: 16 residues. The entire variable domain, with the rest obtained from reference TRBV14 and TRBJ2-1, is as follows: EAGVTQFPSHSVIEKGQTVTLRCDPISGHDNLYWYRRVMGKEIKFLLHFVKESKQDESGMPNNRFLAERTGGTYSTLKVQPAELEDSGVYFCASSLRLAENYNEQFFGPGTRLTVL.

The chain is built from TRBV24-1 and TRBJ2-5, with unresolved D. The CDR3 has 14 amino acids. Trimming removed 4 bases from V and 5 bases from J, with 13 bases in between. Germline CDR1 is KGHDR and CDR2 is SFDVKD. The CDR3 coding sequence is TGTGCCACCAGTGACCCAAGAGCTTATGAGACCCAGTACTTC. Translation gives CATSDPRAYETQYF.

The chain is built from TRBV20-1 and TRBJ2-7, with 9 bases fitting TRBD1. CDR1 is DFQATT and CDR2 is SNEGSKA in the germline V gene (reference sequence). The CDR3 totals 13 residues. V trimming: 6 bases; J trimming: 4 bases; junction bases outside the gene matches: 7. CDR3 nucleotides: TGCAGTGCAGGGGGACAGGGAGGTTACGAGCAGTACTTC. Translation gives CSAGGQGGYEQYF.

This chain uses TRBV5-1 with TRBJ2-2, with D perhaps given as TRBD1 or TRBD2 (5 bases each). V shed 1 base and J shed 7 bases, with 14 bases lying between them. Germline CDR1 is SGHRS and CDR2 is YFSETQ. This CDR3 has 15 residues. CDR3 nucleotide sequence: TGCGCCAGCAGCTTGTTGGGGGACGGGAACGGGGAGCTGTTTTTT. Protein: CASSLLGDGNGELFF.

The V gene is TRBV29-1, the J gene TRBJ2-1, with D unresolved. CDR3 length: 14 residues. V was pared by 1 base and J by 3 bases, with 10 bases between. Germline V CDR1 and CDR2: SQVTM, ANQGSEA. The CDR3 region is CSVEGLERYNEQFF. The CDR3 region has the DNA TGCAGCGTTGAAGGATTAGAGCGCTACAATGAGCAGTTCTTC.